This TCR beta chain was observed in a study of cytomegalovirus exposure and HLA in healthy donors. Study observations and caveats: For most TCR sequences rarity was the rule, although some public TCRs occurred in many donors.

The PCR was carried out with 60 Vbeta primers and 13 Jbeta primers. TCRdb keeps only in-frame clones here, not all; method: immunoSEQ multiplex PCR. The table records approximately 88,000 clones, 75% to 85% of them present only once. Remarks on this clone: Antigen specificity is unknown.

This CDR3 has 12 residues. Unmatched junction bases numbered 4, after V lost 4 bases and J lost 8 bases. CDR1 is SGDLS, CDR2 YYNGEE, per germline. The chain couples TRBV9 to TRBJ1-2; 8 nucleotides line up with TRBD1. The TCR originated in a man between 18 and 35 years old in good health and CMV-seronegative. The sequenced sample was PBMCs. CDR3 sequence (DNA): TGTGCCAGCAGCCAGACAGGGGACGGCTACACCTTC. Amino acids: CASSQTGDGYTF.